Reported below is one T cell receptor (beta chain). Its antigen is not known. This CDR3 comprises 14 residues. V was pared by 5 bases and J by 2 bases, with 13 bases between. CDR1 SGHVS and CDR2 FQNEAQ come from the germline V gene. This sample was included in a study of CD8+CD57+ T cells in acquired aplastic anemia. About the research overall: The average for DNA from sorted CD4+ and CD8+ cells was roughly 3 ug. Sequencing produced an average of around 10 million reads per healthy donor for CD4+ cells. Study-wide findings and caveats: Researchers report that fewer than 35 CD8+ CDR3 sequences appeared in both patients and controls.

Using genomic DNA as the template, TCR beta VDJ and CDR3 profiling was carried out. TCRdb re-analysed the reads in MiXCR, keeping a single row per CDR3 protein. The sample has more than 150,000 distinct CDR3 sequences, approximately 46% seen once. This receptor was obtained from a human donor in good health. V gene TRBV7-8 combines with J gene TRBJ2-7, with D perhaps TRBD2 (6 bases). Sequencing was done on a sample of sorted CD4+, CD8+, or CD8+CD57+ T cells (not recorded which) from PBMCs. CDR3 in amino acids: CASSPLAEPYEQYF. In nucleotides, the CDR3 is TGTGCCAGCAGCCCATTAGCGGAACCCTACGAGCAGTACTTC. The full variable domain, its missing parts supplied by reference TRBV7-8 and TRBJ2-7, is GAGVSQSPRYKVAKRGQDVALRCDPISGHVSLFWYQQALGQGPEFLTYFQNEAQLDKSGLPSDRFFAERPEGSVSTLKIQRTQQEDSAVYLCASSPLAEPYEQYFGPGTRLTVT.